This T cell receptor (beta chain) derives from a study of blood T cell repertoires in COVID-19. The wider study: Acute and convalescent COVID-19 samples came from the United States, Italy and Spain.

This table comes from immunoSEQ multiplex PCR, and its TCRdb copy is limited to in-frame clones, with some not included. The table has about 75,000 clones, around 83% seen once. With 4 bases clipped from V and 4 bases from J, the junction kept 2 bases outside the gene matches. The CDR3 spans 13 residues. CDR1 is SGHNT, CDR2 YYREEE, per germline (reference sequence). V gene TRBV5-4 combines with J gene TRBJ1-3, with 7 positions matching TRBD1. The clonotype comes from a woman aged 45-60 years with acute or convalescent COVID-19. Sequencing was carried out using peripheral blood. The CDR3 loop reads CASSNRGGNTIYF. The CDR3, as DNA: TGTGCCAGCAGCAACAGGGGCGGAAACACCATATATTTT.